The TCR beta chain under discussion was sequenced for a study of blood T cell repertoires in COVID-19 (TCRdb year 2020). Notes on the research overall: Samples from collaborators originated in the United States, Italy and Spain and spanned both the acute and convalescent phases of COVID-19. Samples came from the ongoing ImmuneRACE study (first 160 participants) plus 1,254 subjects from 6 global collaborators. Where HLA class I and class II types were available, the types were taken from metadata supplied by the sample provider, not from assay-based typing. Deeply sampled blood TCRbeta repertoires from subjects exposed to, actively infected with, or recovered from COVID-19 were included in the dataset. The material from the prospective study consisted of cDNA or gDNA derived from T cells, B-cell-depleted T cells, or PBMCs. Sample metadata almost always included a de-identified subject ID, COVID-19 status, age in years and sex. The repertoires were made available in a free public database intended to serve as a resource for research on the immune response to SARS-CoV-2.

Measured from the cysteine to the phenylalanine, the CDR3 is 13 residues long. Kept here is only the CDR3 DNA, which spans 39 bases and is read in frame from base 1. The germline V gene sets CDR1 to MDHEN and CDR2 to SYDVKM. The V end gives up 8 bases and the J end 7 bases, leaving 10 bases in the junction not matched to a gene. TCRbeta CDR3 regions were amplified from genomic DNA by means of the immunoSEQ Assay, a bias-controlled multiplex PCR. The study's own analysis went as follows. Within the assay, amplification of reference gene primers was used to estimate how many nucleated cells each sample contained. Sequence reads were collapsed and filtered to measure the absolute abundance of every unique TCRbeta CDR3 rearrangement. For each sample, productive Simpson clonality was calculated as the square root of Simpson's diversity index across productive rearrangements. This is the immuneACCESS table as TCRdb keeps it, with only in-frame sequences that have V and J called. A part of the clones is gone; compared with another copy, unresolved V genes explain less than half, and the rest is unexplained. The V and J calls and the clone size are those of that table, but D and trimming were determined from the DNA. This sample lists 45,000 to 55,000 clones; roughly 87% were detected once. Jointly, the top ten make up 2.5% to 4% of the sample.

Beyond this particular receptor, the publication reports: The quantity of clinical and demographic metadata differed by source and by participant and was supplied without curation.

The collaborating institutions used their own protocols to collect whole blood in K2EDTA tubes. For TCRbeta analysis, collaborator samples were shipped as frozen whole blood, as isolated PBMCs, or as DNA extracted from either sample type. Comments on this clone: Its antigen is not yet known. Base-call qualities are not available, and no considerably larger clone is one nucleotide away.

This TCR came from a human donor in a cohort sampled during active COVID-19. The specimen was peripheral blood. This chain is built from TRBV28 and TRBJ1-2, and 7 bases in between align with TRBD1. The DNA reads TGTGCCAGCGGAAGGGGACAGTTTGGTGGCTACACCTTC. It is translated as CASGRGQFGGYTF.